Here is one TCR beta chain with its context. This receptor's antigen is unknown. Qualities for individual bases were not recorded, and no much larger clone is one base off. The sample belongs to a study of spatial heterogeneity in lung cancer (dated by TCRdb to about 2019). Study-level background: The donors were about 65 patients from the lung TRACERx cohort who had early-stage, untreated non-small cell lung cancer. Nonsynonymous mutation counts, determined by whole-exome sequencing of tumor tissue, were related to features of the TCR repertoire. In non-small cell lung cancer, the study made a quantitative comparison of TCR alpha and beta repertoires among multiple tumor regions, matched nontumor lung and blood. Follow-up PBMC samples were sequenced whenever available, with a median time to follow-up of approximately 2 years after resection. Both alpha and beta chains were TCR-sequenced in 210 or so tumor regions, about 69 matched nontumor lung samples and roughly 54 PBMC samples obtained at surgery. In the raw uncorrected reads, each unique combination of TCR and UMI appeared more than ten times on average. Beta-chain transcripts were consistently detected in greater numbers than alpha-chain transcripts, which likely reflected higher beta-chain transcript abundance. Overall study results and their limits: Ubiquitous expanded tumor TCRs showed up in blood more often at tumor resection than at routine follow-up. Confirming at a functional level the hypothesis that regional TCRs recognize regional mutations was considered to require additional single-cell paired TCR alpha and beta sequencing. Only 13 to 15 patients were included in the comparisons of baseline and follow-up blood repertoires.

The library was prepared using 5' RACE. The sequencer was a NextSeq 500. The TCR library protocol attached a unique molecular identifier to each TCR cDNA molecule to allow correction of PCR and sequencing errors. Per the authors' processing: TCR identification, UMI-based error correction and CDR3 extraction were performed with Decombinator tools. TCRs above a frequency of 2 per 1,000, corresponding to the top 1% of the tumor frequency distribution, were defined as expanded. Each repertoire was subsampled 100 times to 5,000 TCRs, after which Renyi diversity was computed with the R vegan package. CDR3 similarity networks were built from amino acid triplet string-kernel similarity, with CDR3s being connected when pairwise similarity was above 0.82. TCRdb reprocessing: public reads trimmed at Q25 with fastp, clones called with MiXCR, in-frame beta chains kept. Rows are unified per CDR3 protein, each entry keeping the most common DNA and genes. V and J calls and clone size were set by TCRdb, not the authors. This sample holds roughly 26,000 distinct CDR3 sequences; roughly 5.6% were observed only once. The top ten clonotypes cover around 20% of the sample.

Relative to germline, V is missing 0 bases and J is missing 2 bases, with 0 bases of the junction outside any gene match. According to the germline V gene, CDR1 reads SGHRS and CDR2 reads YFSETQ. Inclusive of the bounding cysteine and phenylalanine, the CDR3 is 14 residues long. Solely the CDR3 DNA is kept, with 42 bases framed from the first base. The label giving this sample's time point can be read as: blood at routine non-recurrence follow-up after resection. Whole RNA extracted from tumor and nontumor lung tissue, or from cryopreserved PBMC samples, was used for TCR sequencing without cell sorting. Only patients with enough RNA available from two or more tumor regions were chosen for TCR sequencing.

The chain is encoded by TRBV5-1 joined to TRBJ2-7; 9 bases in between match TRBD1. The sequenced sample was PBMCs, obtained at follow-up. The sequence was obtained from a male donor with early-stage non-small cell lung cancer. The DNA is as follows: TGCGCCAGCAGCTTGGGACAGGGGGCCTACGAGCAGTACTTC. It translates to CASSLGQGAYEQYF.